Following are 10 T cell receptor beta chains from one sample sequenced in a study of T cell repertoires in cytomegalovirus infection. TCRdb re-called the reads with MiXCR, one entry per CDR3 protein. The sample carries about 230,000 distinct CDR3 sequences, roughly 20% recorded once. The sample comprised CD8+ T cells from PBMCs. The receptors here all came from a human donor in good health (CMV status not recorded). Some clones in this sample may be carry-over from other donors' samples.

This clonotype was counted a few times. This sequence joins TRBV9 and TRBJ1-1; D not resolved. This CDR3 comprises 13 residues. The ends were cut back, 3 bases at V and 4 bases at J, with 10 bases in the middle. Germline V gene sequence: CDR1 SGDLS, CDR2 YYNGEE. CDR3 loop: CASSAPPGTEAFF. The CDR3 DNA sequence: TGTGCCAGCAGCGCCCCCCCGGGCACTGAAGCTTTCTTT.

Ten or more counts support this clonotype. The V call is TRBV7-6, the J call TRBJ2-1; weak D call: TRBD1 (6 bases). The CDR3 covers 14 residues. Germline V gives CDR1 SGHVS, CDR2 FNYEAQ. V was cut by 4 bases and J by 4 bases, with 11 bases left in between. DNA of the CDR3: TGTGCCAGCAGCTACGGACAGCTATACAATGAGCAGTTCTTC. Its translation is CASSYGQLYNEQFF.

This clonotype occurred once. The gene calls are TRBV12-3 or TRBV12-4 and TRBJ1-2; possible D gene TRBD1, 6 bases. This CDR3 region has 18 residues. V was shortened by 6 bases and J by 6 bases, with 29 bases between the two germline ends. CDR3 DNA: TGTGCCAGCAGGCTCCTAAGGACAGATCATAGAGGGAGTCATGGCTACACCTTC. Translation gives CASRLLRTDHRGSHGYTF.

The CDR3 nucleotides are TGCAGTGCTAGAGATTTGACCGGGGAGGACACTGAAGCTTTCTTT. Translated: CSARDLTGEDTEAFF. The rearrangement joins TRBV20-1 to TRBJ1-1; D unclear. The germline V gene has CDR1 DFQATT and CDR2 SNEGSKA (reference sequence). This CDR3 is built from 15 residues. The ends were cut back, 0 bases at V and 3 bases at J, with 14 bases in the middle.

This clonotype was detected ten times or more. The chain couples TRBV19 to TRBJ1-1; tentative D call: TRBD1 (5 bases). The V end was cut by 7 bases, the J end by 4 bases, with 16 bases between. The CDR3 contains 14 residues. Germline V gene lookup returns CDR1 LNHDA and CDR2 SQIVND (reference sequence). CDR3 coding DNA: TGTGCCAGTACTCGGATGATCCAGGGCACTGAAGCTTTCTTT. It is translated as CASTRMIQGTEAFF. Variable domain in full (rest from reference TRBV19 and TRBJ1-1): DGGITQSPKYLFRKEGQNVTLSCEQNLNHDAMYWYRQDPGQGLRLIYYSQIVNDFQKGDIAEGYSVSREKKESFPLTVTSAQKNPTAFYLCASTRMIQGTEAFFGQGTRLTVV.

This clonotype was recorded many times. This chain links TRBV7-6 with TRBJ2-2; the D is unclear. Germline V CDR1 and CDR2: SGHVS, FNYEAQ. The CDR3 consists of 12 residues. Trimming took 4 bases from V and 6 from J, leaving 6 bases between them. CDR3: CASSSGAGELFF. The CDR3 bases are TGTGCCAGCAGCTCTGGGGCCGGGGAGCTGTTTTTT.

This clonotype has a count of ten or more. The V gene is TRBV7-2, the J gene TRBJ1-6; 7 bases are shared with TRBD1. CDR1 and CDR2 from the germline V gene are SGHTA and FQGNSA. V shed 5 bases and J 7 bases; nucleotides not matched to a gene: 11. This CDR3 has 16 amino acids. The CDR3 sequence is CASSGVWTGVNSPLHF. The CDR3 coding sequence is TGTGCCAGCAGCGGAGTTTGGACAGGAGTCAATTCACCCCTCCACTTT.

The J gene is TRBJ1-2, the V gene TRBV29-1, with 12 bases lining up with TRBD1. CDR1 and CDR2 from the germline V gene are SQVTM and ANQGSEA. This CDR3 is built from 17 residues. V trimming: 6 bases; J trimming: 7 bases; junction bases outside the gene matches: 18. The CDR3 bases are TGCAGCGTGGGAACACCGGGACAGGGGGCGCGCATTGGTGGCTACACCTTC. This translates into CSVGTPGQGARIGGYTF.

This clonotype was recorded many times. CDR3 nucleotide sequence: TGTGCCAGCAGCTCAGGCGAAGGGACAGTCGGGTATTCACCCCTCCACTTT. This gives the protein CASSSGEGTVGYSPLHF. The chain joins TRBV7-8 to TRBJ1-6; 7 bases agree with TRBD1. The CDR3 totals 17 residues. Germline lookup yields CDR1 SGHVS and CDR2 FQNEAQ. Trimming at V came to 4 bases and at J to 8 bases, leaving 14 bases not matched to a gene.

This clonotype was seen more than once but under ten times. The chain uses TRBV5-4 and TRBJ1-1; tentative D call: TRBD1 (5 bases). Germline V gene data show CDR1 as SGHNT and CDR2 as YYREEE (reference sequence). The ends were cut back, 0 bases at V and 3 bases at J, with 9 bases in the middle. The CDR3 has 14 amino acids. Written as DNA, the CDR3 is TGTGCCAGCAGCTTGGCGGGGGATTACACTGAAGCTTTCTTT. Translation: CASSLAGDYTEAFF.